This entry lists 14 T cell receptor beta chains sequenced from one sample in a study of blood T cell repertoires in COVID-19. The protocol was immunoSEQ multiplex PCR, while the TCRdb copy is restricted to in-frame clones and leaves out a portion. The repertoire holds about 210,000 clones, with around 81% as singletons. Sequenced material: peripheral blood. These receptors originate from a human donor in a cohort sampled during active COVID-19.

The V call is TRBV4-2, the J call TRBJ2-1; D gene unclear. The length of the CDR3 is 14 residues. Germline V CDR1 and CDR2: LGHNA, YNFKEQ. V dropped 1 base and J dropped 0 bases, with 4 bases sitting between them. The CDR3 DNA follows: TGTGCCAGCAGCCAAGTCTTCTCCTACAATGAGCAGTTCTTC. Translating gives CASSQVFSYNEQFF.

The chain combines TRBV5-6 with TRBJ1-2, with D possibly TRBD1 on 5 matching bases. CDR3 length: 16 amino acids. The ends were cut back, 3 bases at V and 1 base at J, with 16 bases in the middle. Germline V gene sequence: CDR1 SGHDT, CDR2 YYEEEE. The CDR3 bases are TGTGCCAGCAGCTCCAGTTCCCGGGGGGGTAACTATGGCTACACCTTC. Protein: CASSSSSRGGNYGYTF.

V is TRBV19 and J is TRBJ2-7; D is perhaps TRBD2 (6 bases). Germline V gene data show CDR1 as LNHDA and CDR2 as SQIVND (reference sequence). The CDR3 runs to 15 residues. V was clipped by 7 bases and J by 4 bases, with 20 bases between them. As DNA, the CDR3 is TGTGCCAGTACTCCGACGGCAGGGAGCGGGTACGAGCAGTACTTC. Translated, it gives CASTPTAGSGYEQYF.

This chain uses TRBV10-3 with TRBJ2-1; TRBD1 matches at 7 bases. Germline values: CDR1 ENHRY, CDR2 SYGVKD. The length of the CDR3 is 17 residues. V gave up 0 bases and J gave up 7 bases; unmatched junction bases: 12. CDR3 nucleotide sequence: TGTGCCATCAGTGAGTCTTGGGACAGCCCCAGAGGTAATGAGCAGTTCTTC. It encodes CAISESWDSPRGNEQFF.

V gene TRBV5-1 combines with J gene TRBJ2-1; possibly TRBD2 for D (5 bases). CDR1 is SGHRS, CDR2 YFSETQ, per germline. V was clipped by 2 bases and J by 6 bases, with 12 bases between them. The length of the CDR3 is 14 residues. The CDR3 DNA sequence: TGCGCCAGCAGCTTCGAGGGTTTAGGCAATGAGCAGTTCTTC. It translates to CASSFEGLGNEQFF.

The chain employs TRBV7-8 and TRBJ2-7, with 10 bases aligning to TRBD1. The germline gives CDR1 SGHVS, CDR2 FQNEAQ. Losses at the gene ends were 5 bases for V and 2 bases for J; bases not matched to a gene: 12. The CDR3 covers 17 residues. The CDR3 DNA sequence: TGTGCCAGCAGCCTGGAAGCCGGGACAGGGGATGCCTACGAGCAGTACTTC. Its translation: CASSLEAGTGDAYEQYF.

This clone was observed a handful of times. This sequence joins TRBV4-3 and TRBJ2-1; tentatively, D is TRBD1 (6 bases). Trimming removed 0 bases from V and 15 bases from J, with 15 bases in between. The germline CDR1 and CDR2 sequences are LGHNA and YSLEER. This CDR3 has 13 amino acids. The CDR3, as DNA: TGCGCCAGCAGCCAAGATCGACCTGGGACACGGTTCTTC. This gives the protein CASSQDRPGTRFF.

The chain employs TRBV28 and TRBJ1-1; possibly TRBD1 for D (6 bases). The CDR3 covers 14 residues. Germline V CDR1 and CDR2: MDHEN, SYDVKM. V lost 1 base to trimming and J lost 5 bases, with 11 bases between them. The CDR3 loop is CASSLSGGRTEAFF. CDR3 sequence (DNA): TGTGCCAGCAGTTTATCTGGGGGCAGGACTGAAGCTTTCTTT.

This clone was detected only a few times. This sequence joins TRBV5-6 and TRBJ2-5; 9 positions agree with TRBD1. This CDR3 is 14 amino acids long. The junction had 4 bases not matched to a gene; V was cut back by 5 bases and J by 2 bases. Germline values: CDR1 SGHDT, CDR2 YYEEEE. CDR3 nucleotides: TGTGCCAGCAGTCGGGGACAGGGACAAGAGACCCAGTACTTC. Protein: CASSRGQGQETQYF. Drawing the rest from reference TRBV5-6 and TRBJ2-5, the complete variable domain is DAGVTQSPTHLIKTRGQQVTLRCSPKSGHDTVSWYQQALGQGPQFIFQYYEEEERQRGNFPDRFSGHQFPNYSSELNVNALLLGDSALYLCASSRGQGQETQYFGPGTRLLVL.

The rearrangement joins TRBV4-2 to TRBJ2-3, with 7 bases matching TRBD1. Germline V lookup: CDR1 LGHNA, CDR2 YNFKEQ. J was trimmed by 5 bases and V by 6 bases; bases with no gene match: 11. The CDR3 length is 15 residues. CDR3 sequence reads: CASSNFRDRQDTQYF. CDR3 nucleotides: TGTGCCAGCAGTAACTTCCGGGACAGACAAGATACGCAGTATTTT.

V usage is TRBV5-5 and J usage is TRBJ1-1; no clear D gene. V was pared by 0 bases and J by 4 bases, with 19 bases between. The CDR3 consists of 17 residues. Germline loops: CDR1 SGHKS, CDR2 YYEKEE (reference sequence). For the CDR3, the DNA is TGTGCCAGCAGCTTGGGGGTGGGGAGGGCCATGAGCACTGAAGCTTTCTTT. This codes for CASSLGVGRAMSTEAFF.

J is TRBJ2-2 and V is TRBV7-8, with 9 bases matching TRBD1. Per germline, CDR1 SGHVS and CDR2 FQNEAQ. The CDR3 is made up of 16 amino acids. V was clipped by 5 bases and J by 3 bases; unmatched bases: 7. CDR3 loop: CASSVKGTGYTGELFF. For the CDR3, the DNA is TGTGCCAGCAGCGTAAAAGGGACAGGGTACACCGGGGAGCTGTTTTTT.

J is TRBJ2-1 and V is TRBV5-1, with 8 bases aligning to TRBD2. The V gene end was trimmed by 0 bases and the J gene end by 12 bases; junction bases not matched to a gene: 8. Germline V gene lookup returns CDR1 SGHRS and CDR2 YFSETQ. There are 14 residues in the CDR3. The CDR3 region is CASSLDGGTRGQFF. DNA of the CDR3: TGCGCCAGCAGCTTGGACGGAGGGACTAGGGGGCAGTTCTTC.

The CDR3 reads CSASNPVRAYDEQFF. In DNA form, the CDR3 reads TGCAGTGCTAGTAACCCGGTGAGGGCTTACGATGAGCAGTTCTTC. V usage is TRBV20-1 and J usage is TRBJ2-1; the D gene is possibly TRBD2 (5 bases). V was clipped by 3 bases and J by 8 bases, with 20 bases between them. The CDR3 runs 15 residues. Germline CDR1 is DFQATT and CDR2 is SNEGSKA (reference sequence).